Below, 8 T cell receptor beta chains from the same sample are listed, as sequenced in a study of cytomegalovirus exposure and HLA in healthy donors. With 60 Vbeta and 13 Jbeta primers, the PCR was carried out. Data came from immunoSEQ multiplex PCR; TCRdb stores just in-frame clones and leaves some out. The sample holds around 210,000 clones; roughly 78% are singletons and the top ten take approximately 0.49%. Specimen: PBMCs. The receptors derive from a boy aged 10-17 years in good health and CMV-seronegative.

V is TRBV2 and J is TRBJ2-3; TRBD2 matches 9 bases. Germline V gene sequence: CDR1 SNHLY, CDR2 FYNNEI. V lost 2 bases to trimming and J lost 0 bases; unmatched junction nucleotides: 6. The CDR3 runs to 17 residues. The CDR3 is CASSEQGGGASTDTQYF. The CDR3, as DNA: TGTGCCAGCAGTGAACAGGGCGGGGGGGCCAGCACAGATACGCAGTATTTT.

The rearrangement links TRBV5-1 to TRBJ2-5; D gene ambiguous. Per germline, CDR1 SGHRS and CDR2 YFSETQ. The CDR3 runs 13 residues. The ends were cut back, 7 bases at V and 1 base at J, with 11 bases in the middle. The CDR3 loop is CASHHGGQETQYF. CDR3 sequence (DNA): TGCGCCAGCCACCACGGCGGCCAAGAGACCCAGTACTTC.

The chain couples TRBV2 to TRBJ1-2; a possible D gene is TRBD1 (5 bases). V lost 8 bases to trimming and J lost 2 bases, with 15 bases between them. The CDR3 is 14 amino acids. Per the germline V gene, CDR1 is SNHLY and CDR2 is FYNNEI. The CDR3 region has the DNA TGTGCCAGCGCCTCCCCGGGGGGGAACTATGGCTACACCTTC. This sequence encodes CASASPGGNYGYTF.

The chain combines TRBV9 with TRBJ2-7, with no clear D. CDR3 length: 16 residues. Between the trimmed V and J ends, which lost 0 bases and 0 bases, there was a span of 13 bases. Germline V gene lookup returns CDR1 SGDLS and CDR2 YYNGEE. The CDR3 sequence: CASSVGSRPSSYEQYF. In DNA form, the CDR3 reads TGTGCCAGCAGCGTAGGGTCGCGGCCCAGCTCCTACGAGCAGTACTTC.

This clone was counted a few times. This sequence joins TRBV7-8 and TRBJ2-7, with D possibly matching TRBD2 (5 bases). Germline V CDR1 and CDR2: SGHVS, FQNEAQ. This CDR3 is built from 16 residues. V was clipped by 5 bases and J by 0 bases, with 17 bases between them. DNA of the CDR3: TGTGCCAGCAGCCCCGGTCTCTGGGGAGACTCCTACGAGCAGTACTTC. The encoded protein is CASSPGLWGDSYEQYF.

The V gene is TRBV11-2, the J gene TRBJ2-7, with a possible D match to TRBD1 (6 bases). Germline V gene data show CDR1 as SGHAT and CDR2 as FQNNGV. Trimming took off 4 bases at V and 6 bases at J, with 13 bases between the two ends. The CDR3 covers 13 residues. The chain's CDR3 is CASSSQGRGEQYF. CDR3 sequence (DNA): TGTGCCAGCAGCTCACAGGGTCGAGGCGAGCAGTACTTC.

The CDR3 DNA reads as TGCGCCAGCAGCGCACAGGGGGCGCACACTGAAGCTTTCTTT. As protein: CASSAQGAHTEAFF. The V and J genes are TRBV5-1 and TRBJ1-1; 9 bases agree with TRBD1. Germline CDR1 reads SGHRS; CDR2 reads YFSETQ. The length of the CDR3 is 14 residues. Unmatched junction bases numbered 4, after V lost 4 bases and J lost 3 bases.

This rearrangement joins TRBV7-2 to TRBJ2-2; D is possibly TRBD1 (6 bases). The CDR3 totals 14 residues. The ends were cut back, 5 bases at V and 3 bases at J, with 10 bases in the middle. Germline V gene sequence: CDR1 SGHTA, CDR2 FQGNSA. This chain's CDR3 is CASSLGADTGELFF. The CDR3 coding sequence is TGTGCCAGCAGCCTGGGGGCCGACACCGGGGAGCTGTTTTTT.